This TCR beta chain was identified during a study of shared clonotypes between healthy human individuals. Turning to the study itself: A couple of women and a few men aged 18 to 49 made up the donors. The study used three CD4 naive, three CD4 memory, two CD8 naive and one CD8 memory plate per donor. Study outcomes and limitations: The low donor count limited represented genetic and exposure-history diversity.

In the naive CD8 group, cells lacked CD45RO and were positively selected for CCR7, so terminally differentiated effector memory CD45RA+ cells were left out. Caucasian adults residing in Nashville, Tennessee made up all the donors. Of note for this clone: Antigen: not known.

Germline trimming cut 4 bases from V and 6 bases from J; bases unmatched to any gene: 13. The germline CDR1 and CDR2 sequences are PRHDT and FYEKMQ (reference sequence). The CDR3 sequence is 16 residues long. This table comes from immunoSEQ multiplex PCR, and its TCRdb copy is limited to in-frame clones, with some not included. Here the sample spans around 640,000 clones, roughly 96% being singletons. The specimen sequenced was naive CD8+ T cells sorted from blood. The chain uses TRBV13 and TRBJ2-7; 9 bases map to TRBD2. The sequence was collected from a woman in her twenties or thirties in good health. The CDR3 DNA sequence: TGTGCCAGCAGCTCCGGGTTAGCGGGAGCGAATCTCGAGCAGTACTTC. It encodes CASSSGLAGANLEQYF.